The 9 T cell receptor beta chains in this list originate from one sample, sequenced in a study of shared clonotypes between healthy human individuals. Naivety among CD8 cells was defined by CD45RO negativity and positive CCR7 selection, thereby excluding terminally differentiated effector memory CD45RA+ cells. The data were produced by immunoSEQ multiplex PCR, yet TCRdb's version contains in-frame clones alone and is incomplete. The sample includes under 2,000,000 clones, about 95% of them seen just once. Sequences were obtained from naive CD8+ T cells sorted from blood. The receptor set was obtained from a young man in good health.

The rearrangement joins TRBV4-1 to TRBJ1-5; perhaps TRBD1 as D (6 bases). The CDR3 runs to 15 residues. Germline V lookup: CDR1 MGHRA, CDR2 YSYEKL. V was pared by 1 base and J by 7 bases, with 14 bases between. The CDR3 here is CASSQGLQGEQPQHF. The DNA of the CDR3 is TGCGCCAGCAGCCAAGGTTTACAGGGCGAACAGCCCCAGCATTTT.

J is TRBJ2-1 and V is TRBV4-1; 9 bases are shared with TRBD2. Germline values: CDR1 MGHRA, CDR2 YSYEKL. Unmatched junction bases numbered 8, after V lost 4 bases and J lost 4 bases. This CDR3 has 16 residues. In DNA, the CDR3 is TGCGCCAGCAGCCGGTGGGGACTAGCAGATTACAATGAGCAGTTCTTC. Protein: CASSRWGLADYNEQFF.

This clone was detected only once. This CDR3 reads CASSRWGGEAFF. The CDR3 DNA reads as TGTGCCAGCAGTAGGTGGGGGGGTGAAGCTTTCTTT. The chain uses TRBV28 and TRBJ1-1, with a weak D call TRBD1 (5 bases). Trimming left V 5 bases short and J 7 bases short, with 11 bases between. Germline CDR1 MDHEN, CDR2 SYDVKM. The length of the CDR3 is 12 residues.

V gene TRBV11-2 combines with J gene TRBJ2-2; a possible D gene is TRBD2 (6 bases). Germline V lookup: CDR1 SGHAT, CDR2 FQNNGV. V lost 5 bases and J lost 3, with 16 bases in between. The CDR3 is 16 amino acids. The DNA for the CDR3 is TGTGCCAGCAGCCCAGTGGGGGGATACGACACCGGGGAGCTGTTTTTT. This translates into CASSPVGGYDTGELFF.

V usage is TRBV21-1 and J usage is TRBJ1-2; whether TRBD1, the table's D call, matches the DNA was not checked. TRBV21-1 is a documented pseudogene. This CDR3 is built from 13 residues. The CDR3 DNA reads as TGTGCCAGCAGCTCCCGTGGGCGTTATGGCTACACCTTC. The encoded protein is CASSSRGRYGYTF.

This chain joins TRBV6-1 and TRBJ2-1; 11 bases are a match to TRBD1. The CDR3 length is 16 residues. CDR1 is MNHNS and CDR2 is SASEGT in the germline V gene. The trim removed 2 bases at V and 3 bases at J, leaving 3 bases unmatched. CDR3: CASSEFGTGGYNEQFF. The CDR3 DNA sequence: TGTGCCAGCAGTGAATTCGGGACAGGGGGCTACAATGAGCAGTTCTTC.

The rearrangement joins TRBV5-1 to TRBJ2-7; 7 nucleotides align to TRBD1. Germline loops: CDR1 SGHRS, CDR2 YFSETQ. V shed 0 bases, J shed 5 bases, and the junction held 8 bases outside the gene matches. This CDR3 contains 15 residues. As DNA, the CDR3 is TGCGCCAGCAGCTTGGGACAGGGTGATTTGAACGAGCAGTACTTC. It encodes CASSLGQGDLNEQYF.

In this sample, this clone turned up a few times. This chain joins TRBV9 and TRBJ1-2, with TRBD1 as a possible D gene (5 bases). Trimming stripped 3 bases from V and 4 bases from J, with 7 bases between. Germline values: CDR1 SGDLS, CDR2 YYNGEE. The CDR3 sequence is 12 residues long. The CDR3 protein is CASSGDLYGYTF. In DNA form, the CDR3 reads TGTGCCAGCAGCGGGGACCTCTATGGCTACACCTTC.

The rearrangement joins TRBV9 to TRBJ2-2; 10 bases align to TRBD2. J lost 6 bases, V lost 6 bases, and 5 bases had no gene match. Germline loops: CDR1 SGDLS, CDR2 YYNGEE. The CDR3 totals 14 residues. The CDR3 nucleotides are TGTGCCAGCACCCTTAGCGGGGGGCCCGGGGAGCTGTTTTTT. It is translated as CASTLSGGPGELFF.